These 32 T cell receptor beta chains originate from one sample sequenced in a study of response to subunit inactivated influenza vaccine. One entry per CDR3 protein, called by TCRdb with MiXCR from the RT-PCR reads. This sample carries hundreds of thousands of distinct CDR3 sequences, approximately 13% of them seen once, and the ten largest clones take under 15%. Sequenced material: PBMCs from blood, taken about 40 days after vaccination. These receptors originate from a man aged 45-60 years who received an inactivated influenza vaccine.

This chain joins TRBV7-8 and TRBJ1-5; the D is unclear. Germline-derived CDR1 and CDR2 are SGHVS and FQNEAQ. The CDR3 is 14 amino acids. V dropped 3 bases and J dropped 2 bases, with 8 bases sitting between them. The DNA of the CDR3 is TGTGCCAGCAGCTTGAATCGGGGCAATCAGCCCCAGCATTTT. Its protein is CASSLNRGNQPQHF. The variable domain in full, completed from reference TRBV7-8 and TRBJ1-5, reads GAGVSQSPRYKVAKRGQDVALRCDPISGHVSLFWYQQALGQGPEFLTYFQNEAQLDKSGLPSDRFFAERPEGSVSTLKIQRTQQEDSAVYLCASSLNRGNQPQHFGDGTRLSIL.

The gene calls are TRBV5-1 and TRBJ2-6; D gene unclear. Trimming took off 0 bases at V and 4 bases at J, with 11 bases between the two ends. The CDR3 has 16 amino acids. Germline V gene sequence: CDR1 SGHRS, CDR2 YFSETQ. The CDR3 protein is CASSLAPPTGANVLTF. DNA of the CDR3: TGCGCCAGCAGCTTGGCCCCACCGACGGGGGCCAACGTCCTGACTTTC.

The CDR3 loop reads CASSPTSGRVYEQYF. The CDR3 DNA reads TGTGCCAGCAGTCCGACTAGCGGGAGAGTTTACGAGCAGTACTTC. The chain carries TRBV2 and TRBJ2-7; TRBD2 matches at 12 bases. Germline assignment: CDR1 SNHLY and CDR2 FYNNEI. Trimming at V came to 5 bases and at J to 4 bases, leaving 6 bases not matched to a gene. The CDR3 runs to 15 residues.

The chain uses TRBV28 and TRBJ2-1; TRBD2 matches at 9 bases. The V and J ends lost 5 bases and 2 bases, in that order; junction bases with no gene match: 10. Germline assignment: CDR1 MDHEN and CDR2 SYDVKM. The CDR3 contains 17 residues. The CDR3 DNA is TGTGCCAGCAGTCCTCCCGATAGCGGGAGCACCTACAATGAGCAGTTCTTC. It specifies CASSPPDSGSTYNEQFF.

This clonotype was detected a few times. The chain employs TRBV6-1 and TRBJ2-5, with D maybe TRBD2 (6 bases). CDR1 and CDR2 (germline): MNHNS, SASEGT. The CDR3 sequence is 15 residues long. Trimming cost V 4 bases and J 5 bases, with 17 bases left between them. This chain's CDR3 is CASSVTGGKGETQYF. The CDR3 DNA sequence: TGTGCCAGCAGTGTAACTGGGGGGAAGGGGGAGACCCAGTACTTC.

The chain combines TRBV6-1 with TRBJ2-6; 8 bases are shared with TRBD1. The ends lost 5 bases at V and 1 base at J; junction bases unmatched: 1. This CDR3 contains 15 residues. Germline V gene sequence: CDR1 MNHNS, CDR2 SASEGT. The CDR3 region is CASSRDRSGANVLTF. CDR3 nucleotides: TGTGCCAGCAGTCGGGACAGGTCTGGGGCCAACGTCCTGACTTTC.

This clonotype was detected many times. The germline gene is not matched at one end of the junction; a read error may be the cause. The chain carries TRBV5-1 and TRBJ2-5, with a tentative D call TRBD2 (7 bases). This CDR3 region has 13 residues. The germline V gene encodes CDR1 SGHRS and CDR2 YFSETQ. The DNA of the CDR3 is TGTGCCAGCAGTTCCGGGGGGCTGGAGACCCAGTACTTC. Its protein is CASSSGGLETQYF.

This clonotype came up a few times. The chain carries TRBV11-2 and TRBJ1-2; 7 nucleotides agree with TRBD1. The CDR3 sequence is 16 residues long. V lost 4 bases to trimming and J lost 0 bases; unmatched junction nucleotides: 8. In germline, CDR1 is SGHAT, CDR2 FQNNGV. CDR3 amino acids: CASSSFRTGANYGYTF. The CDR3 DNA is TGTGCCAGCAGCTCCTTCCGGACAGGAGCTAACTATGGCTACACCTTC.

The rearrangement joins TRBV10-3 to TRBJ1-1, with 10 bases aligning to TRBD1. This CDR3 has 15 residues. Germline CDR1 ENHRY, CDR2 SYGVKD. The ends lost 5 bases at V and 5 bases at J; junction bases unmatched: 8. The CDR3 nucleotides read TGTGCCATCAGTTCCTCCGGGACAGGGGTTACTGAAGCTTTCTTT. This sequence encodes CAISSSGTGVTEAFF.

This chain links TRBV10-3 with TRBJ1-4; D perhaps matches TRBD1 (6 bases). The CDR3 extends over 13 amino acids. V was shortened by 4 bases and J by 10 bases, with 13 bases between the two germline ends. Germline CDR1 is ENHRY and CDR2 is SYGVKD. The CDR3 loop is CAISVSGEGKLFF. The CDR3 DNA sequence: TGTGCCATCAGTGTCTCAGGGGAGGGAAAACTGTTTTTT.

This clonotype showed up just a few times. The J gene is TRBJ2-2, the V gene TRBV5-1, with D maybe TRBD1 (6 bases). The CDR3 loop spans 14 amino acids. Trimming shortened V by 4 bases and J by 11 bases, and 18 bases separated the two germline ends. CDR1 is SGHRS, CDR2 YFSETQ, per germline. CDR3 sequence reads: CASSQQTGYGELFF. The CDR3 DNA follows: TGCGCCAGCAGCCAACAAACAGGGTATGGAGAGCTGTTTTTT.

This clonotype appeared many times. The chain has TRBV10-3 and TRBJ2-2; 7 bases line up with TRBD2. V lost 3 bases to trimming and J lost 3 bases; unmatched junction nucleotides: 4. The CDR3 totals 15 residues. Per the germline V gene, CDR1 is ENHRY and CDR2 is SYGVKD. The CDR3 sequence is CAISDQRGHTGELFF. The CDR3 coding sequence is TGTGCCATCAGTGATCAGCGGGGACACACCGGGGAGCTGTTTTTT.

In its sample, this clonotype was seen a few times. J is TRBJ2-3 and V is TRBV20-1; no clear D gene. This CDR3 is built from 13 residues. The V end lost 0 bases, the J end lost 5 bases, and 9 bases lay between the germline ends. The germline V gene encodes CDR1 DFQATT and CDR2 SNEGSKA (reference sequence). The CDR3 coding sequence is TGCAGTGCTAGAGATCCCTCCTTAGATACGCAGTATTTT. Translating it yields CSARDPSLDTQYF.

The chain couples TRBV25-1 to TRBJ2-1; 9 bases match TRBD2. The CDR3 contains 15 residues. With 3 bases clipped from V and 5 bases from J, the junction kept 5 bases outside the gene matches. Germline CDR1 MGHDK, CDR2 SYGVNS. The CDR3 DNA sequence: TGTGCCAGCAGTGAGGCTAGCGGGGCGAACAATGAGCAGTTCTTC. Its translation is CASSEASGANNEQFF.

The CDR3 nucleotides are TGTGCCAGCAGGCAGACTAGCCGGGGGTCGGCTGAGCAGTTCTTC. It specifies CASRQTSRGSAEQFF. V gene TRBV27 combines with J gene TRBJ2-1; 7 bases match TRBD2. The germline V gene has CDR1 MNHEY and CDR2 SMNVEV (reference sequence). This CDR3 is built from 15 residues. V dropped 6 bases and J dropped 9; count of bases not matched to a gene: 14.

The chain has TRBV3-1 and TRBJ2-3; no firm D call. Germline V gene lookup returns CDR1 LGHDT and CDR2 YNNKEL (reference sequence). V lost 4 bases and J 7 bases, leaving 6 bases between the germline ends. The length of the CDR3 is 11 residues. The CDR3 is CASSLDHTQYF. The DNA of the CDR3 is TGTGCCAGCAGCCTCGACCATACGCAGTATTTT.

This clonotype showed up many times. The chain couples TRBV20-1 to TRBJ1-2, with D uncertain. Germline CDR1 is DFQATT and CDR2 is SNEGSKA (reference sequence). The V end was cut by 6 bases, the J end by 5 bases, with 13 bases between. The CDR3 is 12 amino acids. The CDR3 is CSASTEYYGYTF. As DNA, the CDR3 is TGCAGTGCCTCGACGGAGTATTATGGCTACACCTTC.

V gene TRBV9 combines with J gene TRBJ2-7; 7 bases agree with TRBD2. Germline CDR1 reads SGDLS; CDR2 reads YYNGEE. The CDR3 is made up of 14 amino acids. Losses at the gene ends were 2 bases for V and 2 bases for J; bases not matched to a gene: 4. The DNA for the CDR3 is TGTGCCAGCAGCGTCGGAGCGGGAACCTACGAGCAGTACTTC. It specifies CASSVGAGTYEQYF.

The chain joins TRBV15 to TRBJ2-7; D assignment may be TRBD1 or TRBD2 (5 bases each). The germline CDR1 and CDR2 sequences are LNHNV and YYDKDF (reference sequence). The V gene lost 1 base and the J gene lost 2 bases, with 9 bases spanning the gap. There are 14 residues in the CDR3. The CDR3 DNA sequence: TGTGCCACCAGCAGAGTGAGGGGCACCTACGAGCAGTACTTC. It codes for CATSRVRGTYEQYF.

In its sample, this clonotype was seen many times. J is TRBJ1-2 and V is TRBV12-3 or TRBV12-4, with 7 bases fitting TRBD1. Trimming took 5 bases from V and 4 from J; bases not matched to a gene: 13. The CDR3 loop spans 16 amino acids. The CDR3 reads CASSLSSTGAGYGYTF. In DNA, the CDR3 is TGTGCCAGCAGTCTATCTAGTACAGGGGCCGGCTATGGCTACACCTTC.

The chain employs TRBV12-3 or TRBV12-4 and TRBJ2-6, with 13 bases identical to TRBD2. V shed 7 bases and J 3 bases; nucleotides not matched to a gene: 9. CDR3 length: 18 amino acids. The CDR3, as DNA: TGTGCCAGCACCGAGGGACTAGCGGGATTTTATGGGGCCAACGTCCTGACTTTC. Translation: CASTEGLAGFYGANVLTF.

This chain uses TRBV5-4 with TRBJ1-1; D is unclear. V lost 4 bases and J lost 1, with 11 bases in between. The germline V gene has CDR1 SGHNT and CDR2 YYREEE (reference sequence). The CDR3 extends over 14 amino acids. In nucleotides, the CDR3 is TGTGCCAGCAGCCGTATTGATGGGAACACTGAAGCTTTCTTT. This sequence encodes CASSRIDGNTEAFF. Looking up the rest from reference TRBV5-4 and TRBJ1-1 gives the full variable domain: ETGVTQSPTHLIKTRGQQVTLRCSSQSGHNTVSWYQQALGQGPQFIFQYYREEENGRGNFPPRFSGLQFPNYSSELNVNALELDDSALYLCASSRIDGNTEAFFGQGTRLTVV.

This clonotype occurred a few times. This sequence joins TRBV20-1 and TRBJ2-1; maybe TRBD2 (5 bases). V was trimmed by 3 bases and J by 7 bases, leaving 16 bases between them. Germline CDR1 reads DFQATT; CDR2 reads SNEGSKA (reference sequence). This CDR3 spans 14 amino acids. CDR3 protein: CSASVGSDWNEQFF. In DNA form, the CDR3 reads TGCAGTGCTAGTGTGGGTAGCGATTGGAATGAGCAGTTCTTC.

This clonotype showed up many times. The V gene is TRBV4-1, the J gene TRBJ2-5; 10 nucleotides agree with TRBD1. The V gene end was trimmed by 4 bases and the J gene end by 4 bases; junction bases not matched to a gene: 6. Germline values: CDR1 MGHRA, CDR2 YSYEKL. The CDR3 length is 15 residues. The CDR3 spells CASSPQGQGVETQYF. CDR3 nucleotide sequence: TGCGCCAGCAGCCCTCAAGGACAGGGGGTAGAGACCCAGTACTTC.

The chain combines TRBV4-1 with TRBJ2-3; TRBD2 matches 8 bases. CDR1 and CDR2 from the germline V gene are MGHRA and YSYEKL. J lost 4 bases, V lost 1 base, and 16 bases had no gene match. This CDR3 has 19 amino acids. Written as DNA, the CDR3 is TGCGCCAGCAGCCAAGCGCATGGCGAGCGGGAGCGTGAGGCAGATACGCAGTATTTT. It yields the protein CASSQAHGEREREADTQYF.

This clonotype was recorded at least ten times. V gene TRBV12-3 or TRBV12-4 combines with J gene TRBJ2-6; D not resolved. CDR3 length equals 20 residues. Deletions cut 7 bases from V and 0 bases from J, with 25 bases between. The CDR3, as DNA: TGTGCCAGCACTTCAAACTACGAAGGGCAGAGACACTCTGGGGCCAACGTCCTGACTTTC. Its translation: CASTSNYEGQRHSGANVLTF.

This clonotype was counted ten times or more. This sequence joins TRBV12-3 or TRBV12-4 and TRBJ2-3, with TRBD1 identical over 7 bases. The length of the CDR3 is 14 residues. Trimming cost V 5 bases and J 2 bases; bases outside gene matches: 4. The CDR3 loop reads CASSAGTATDTQYF. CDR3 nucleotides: TGTGCCAGCAGTGCCGGGACAGCCACAGATACGCAGTATTTT.

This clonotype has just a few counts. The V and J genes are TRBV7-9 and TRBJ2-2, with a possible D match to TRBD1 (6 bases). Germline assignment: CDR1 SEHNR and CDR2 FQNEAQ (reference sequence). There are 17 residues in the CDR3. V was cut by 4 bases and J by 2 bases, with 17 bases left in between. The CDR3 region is CASSSRDTPYNTGELFF. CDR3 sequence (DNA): TGTGCCAGCAGCTCCCGGGACACCCCTTATAACACCGGGGAGCTGTTTTTT. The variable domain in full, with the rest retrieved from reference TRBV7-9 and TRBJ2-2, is DTGVSQNPRHKITKRGQNVTFRCDPISEHNRLYWYRQTLGQGPEFLTYFQNEAQLEKSRLLSDRFSAERPKGSFSTLEIQRTEQGDSAMYLCASSSRDTPYNTGELFFGEGSRLTVL.

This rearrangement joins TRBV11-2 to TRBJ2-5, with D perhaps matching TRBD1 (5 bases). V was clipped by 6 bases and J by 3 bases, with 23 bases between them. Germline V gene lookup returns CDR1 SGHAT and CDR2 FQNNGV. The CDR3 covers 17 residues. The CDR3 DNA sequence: TGTGCCAGCAGGCCAGGCCTAAAAGGACACCCCAAAGAGACCCAGTACTTC. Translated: CASRPGLKGHPKETQYF.

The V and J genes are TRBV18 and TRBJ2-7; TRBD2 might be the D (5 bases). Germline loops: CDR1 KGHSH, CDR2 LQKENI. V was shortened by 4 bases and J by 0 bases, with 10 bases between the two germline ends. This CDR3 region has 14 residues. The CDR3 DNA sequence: TGTGCCAGCTCACGGGCTAGCTCCTCCTACGAGCAGTACTTC. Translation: CASSRASSSYEQYF.

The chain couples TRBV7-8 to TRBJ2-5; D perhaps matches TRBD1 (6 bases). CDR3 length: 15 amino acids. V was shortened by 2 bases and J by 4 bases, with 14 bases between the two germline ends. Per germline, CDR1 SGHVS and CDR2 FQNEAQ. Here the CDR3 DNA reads TGTGCCAGCAGCTTAAACGGTGGGGGCAGAGAGACCCAGTACTTC. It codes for CASSLNGGGRETQYF.

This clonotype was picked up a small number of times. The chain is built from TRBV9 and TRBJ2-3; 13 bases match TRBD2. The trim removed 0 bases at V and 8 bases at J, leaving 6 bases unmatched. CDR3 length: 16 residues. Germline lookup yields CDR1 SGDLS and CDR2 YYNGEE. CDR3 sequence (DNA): TGTGCCAGCAGCGTAGCCGGGACTAGCGGGAAGGGTACGCAGTATTTT. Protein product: CASSVAGTSGKGTQYF. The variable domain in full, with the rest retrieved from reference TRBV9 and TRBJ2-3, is DSGVTQTPKHLITATGQRVTLRCSPRSGDLSVYWYQQSLDQGLQFLIQYYNGEERAKGNILERFSAQQFPDLHSELNLSSLELGDSALYFCASSVAGTSGKGTQYFGPGTRLTVL.